One and the same sample provided the 8 T cell receptor beta chains below, sequenced in a study of a mutant IDH1 vaccine in newly diagnosed glioma. As to time point: week 23, last vaccination. The vaccine gave 300 ug of a 20-mer mutant IDH1 peptide subcutaneously per dose. Their antigens remain unidentified. Data came from immunoSEQ multiplex PCR; TCRdb stores just in-frame clones and leaves some out. The sample includes 52,000 or so clones, 80% to 90% of them seen just once. The specimen was PBMCs, collected from a glioma patient whose treatment included an IDH1 peptide vaccine. The origin of the receptors is a woman aged 40 to 50 with glioma. Some clones in this sample may be carry-over from other donors' samples.

The V gene is TRBV9, the J gene TRBJ2-3; 10 bases are a match to TRBD2. The CDR3 extends over 15 amino acids. Germline loops: CDR1 SGDLS, CDR2 YYNGEE. V lost 0 bases, J lost 6 bases, and 4 bases stayed unmatched. The CDR3 region has the DNA TGTGCCAGCAGCGTAGGGGTTAGCGGGAGGGATACGCAGTATTTT. Translated: CASSVGVSGRDTQYF.

The CDR3 nucleotides are TGTGCCAGCAGCTTAGACTCGGGGGAGGGAGGCACTGAAGCTTTCTTT. This translates into CASSLDSGEGGTEAFF. The chain has TRBV7-3 and TRBJ1-1; a possible D gene is TRBD1 (5 bases). Germline V gene data show CDR1 as SGHTA and CDR2 as FQGTGA. V was shortened by 2 bases and J by 4 bases, with 17 bases between the two germline ends. The CDR3 has 16 amino acids.

The chain has TRBV6-5 and TRBJ1-4; D remains unclear. With 1 base removed from V and 3 bases from J, the gap between germline ends came to 6 bases. The germline gives CDR1 MNHEY, CDR2 SVGAGI. The CDR3 runs to 14 residues. CDR3 bases: TGTGCCAGCAGTTACTACAAGCCTAATGAAAAACTGTTTTTT. Amino acids: CASSYYKPNEKLFF.

The chain has TRBV30 and TRBJ1-6; D perhaps matches TRBD1 (5 bases). V was trimmed by 5 bases and J by 0 bases, leaving 8 bases between them. CDR1 is GTSNPN, CDR2 SVGIG, per germline (reference sequence). The CDR3 is 14 amino acids. The CDR3 region has the DNA TGTGCCTGGGGGGGGAGCTCCTATAATTCACCCCTCCACTTT. Translated: CAWGGSSYNSPLHF.

The chain uses TRBV5-1 and TRBJ1-5, with TRBD1 matching over 7 bases. The V gene end was trimmed by 3 bases and the J gene end by 3 bases; junction bases not matched to a gene: 6. CDR3 length: 15 amino acids. Germline-derived CDR1 and CDR2 are SGHRS and YFSETQ. This CDR3 reads CASSSGDRDNQPQHF. CDR3 coding DNA: TGCGCCAGCAGCTCGGGAGACAGGGACAATCAGCCCCAGCATTTT.

The chain combines TRBV27 with TRBJ1-1, with a weak D call TRBD1 (6 bases). V was cut by 3 bases and J by 5 bases, with 10 bases left in between. The CDR3 runs to 13 residues. Germline CDR1 is MNHEY and CDR2 is SMNVEV (reference sequence). CDR3 DNA sequence: TGTGCCAGCAGTTTGCAGGGGCAAACTGAAGCTTTCTTT. Its protein product is CASSLQGQTEAFF.

This chain uses TRBV15 with TRBJ2-7; 9 positions agree with TRBD1. V shed 3 bases and J 4 bases; nucleotides not matched to a gene: 10. This CDR3 is 16 amino acids long. Germline assignment: CDR1 LNHNV and CDR2 YYDKDF (reference sequence). CDR3 protein: CATSRVGGTGSYEQYF. DNA of the CDR3: TGTGCCACCAGCAGGGTCGGGGGGACAGGGTCGTACGAGCAGTACTTC.

The rearrangement links TRBV7-2 to TRBJ1-1; possibly TRBD1 for D (6 bases). The CDR3 runs to 13 residues. V was shortened by 0 bases and J by 7 bases, with 9 bases between the two germline ends. The germline CDR1 and CDR2 sequences are SGHTA and FQGNSA. The CDR3 loop reads CASSLAQGLEAFF. The CDR3 DNA follows: TGTGCCAGCAGCTTAGCGCAGGGGCTTGAAGCTTTCTTT.